This TCR beta chain stems from a study of spatial heterogeneity in lung cancer. For the study at large: Bulk RNA-seq from matched material yielded a T cell module score that correlated strongly with TCR transcript counts in tumor regions.

Study-wide results and limits: Tumor T-cell coverage was an estimated 7% or so for alpha and 13% for beta chains. Counts of expanded alpha and beta TCRs within tumors tracked the tumor nonsynonymous mutation count.

The time point: sample taken at primary tumor resection. Between the trimmed V and J ends, which lost 2 bases and 5 bases, there was a span of 11 bases. The CDR3 spans 14 residues. Germline V gene data show CDR1 as SGHDT and CDR2 as YYEEEE. This clonotype showed up many times. Its antigen is undetermined. TCR cDNA molecules were tagged individually, and each one carried a unique molecular identifier. TCRdb reprocessed the 5' RACE reads via MiXCR and lists one record per CDR3 protein. Of more than 7,500 distinct CDR3 sequences in the sample, about 9.3% were seen once. This receptor was identified in a female donor with early-stage non-small cell lung cancer. The material sequenced was lung tumor tissue, taken at surgery. The chain recombines TRBV5-6 with TRBJ1-5; D possibly corresponds to TRBD1 (6 bases). CDR3 coding DNA: TGTGCCAGCAGCTTCGGACAGCTCGATCAGCCCCAGCATTTT. It yields the protein CASSFGQLDQPQHF.